The clone carrying this T cell receptor beta chain has at least ten counts. The sample comes from a study of T-cell reconstitution after alpha-beta-depleted transplantation in children. Unique molecular identifiers were used in preparing the TCRbeta library. TCRdb ran MiXCR on the PCR reads and lists one entry per CDR3 protein. In the table there are roughly 400,000 distinct CDR3 sequences, 43% of which are singletons. V trimming: 6 bases; J trimming: 7 bases; junction bases outside the gene matches: 9. The CDR3 has 14 residues. This specimen was PBMCs, taken before TCRalphabeta/CD19-depleted stem cell transplant. The chain employs TRBV12-3 or TRBV12-4 and TRBJ1-2, with 9 bases aligning to TRBD1. The sequence was obtained from a girl aged 2 to 10 with aplastic anemia, due to receive a stem cell transplant. This chain's CDR3 is CASRGAGTGFGYTF. As DNA, the CDR3 is TGTGCCAGCAGGGGCGCCGGGACAGGGTTTGGCTACACCTTC.